This T cell receptor beta chain was retrieved from a study of cytomegalovirus exposure and HLA in healthy donors. Study-level results: A link between a missense DCLRE1C variant and TCR beta V- and J-gene trimming emerged from a later analysis.

A note on this clone: Its antigen is currently unknown.

Use of 60 Vbeta and 13 Jbeta primers characterized the PCR. Some clones are missing from TCRdb's copy, which holds only in-frame ones; the method was immunoSEQ multiplex PCR. The sample lists some 150,000 clones; roughly 80% were seen once. Trimming took 5 bases from V and 10 from J, leaving 17 bases between them. Germline V lookup: CDR1 MDHEN, CDR2 SYDVKM. The CDR3 extends over 13 amino acids. Donors in the study were healthy people who gave bone marrow. At sampling all donors were nominally healthy, likely with unrecorded immune exposures. The clonotype was recovered from a man aged 25-45 years in good health and CMV-seronegative. V is TRBV28 and J is TRBJ1-1; D gene uncertain. The sample taken for sequencing was PBMCs. CDR3 sequence (DNA): TGTGCCAGCAGTACCCCTCGGGGTTCGGTAGCTTTCTTT. Translated: CASSTPRGSVAFF.